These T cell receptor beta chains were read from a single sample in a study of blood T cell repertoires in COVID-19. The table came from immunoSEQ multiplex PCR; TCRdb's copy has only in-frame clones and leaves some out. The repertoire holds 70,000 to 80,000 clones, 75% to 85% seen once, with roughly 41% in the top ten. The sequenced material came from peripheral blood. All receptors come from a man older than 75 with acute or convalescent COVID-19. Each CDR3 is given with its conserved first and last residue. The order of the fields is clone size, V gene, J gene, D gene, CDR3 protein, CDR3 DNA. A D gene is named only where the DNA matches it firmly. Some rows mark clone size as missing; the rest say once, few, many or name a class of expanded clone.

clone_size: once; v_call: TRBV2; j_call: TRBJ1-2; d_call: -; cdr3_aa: CASSPSNYGYTF; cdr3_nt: TGTGCCAGCAGCCCCAGTAACTATGGCTACACCTTC
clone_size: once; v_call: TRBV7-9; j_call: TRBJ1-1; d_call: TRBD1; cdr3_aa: CASSLGAAGGFTEAFF; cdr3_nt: TGTGCCAGCAGCTTAGGAGCAGCAGGGGGCTTCACTGAAGCTTTCTTT
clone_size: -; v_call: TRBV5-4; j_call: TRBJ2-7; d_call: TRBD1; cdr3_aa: CASSTDRGREQYF; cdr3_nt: TGTGCCAGCAGCACAGACAGGGGGCGGGAGCAGTACTTC
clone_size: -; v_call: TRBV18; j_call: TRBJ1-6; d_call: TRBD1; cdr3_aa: CASSPRGQELNSPLHF; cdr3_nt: TGTGCCAGCTCACCACGAGGACAGGAGCTTAATTCACCCCTCCACTTT
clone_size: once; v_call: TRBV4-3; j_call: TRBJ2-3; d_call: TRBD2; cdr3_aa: CASAGLAGAPTDTQYF; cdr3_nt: TGCGCCAGCGCAGGACTAGCGGGAGCCCCCACAGATACGCAGTATTTT
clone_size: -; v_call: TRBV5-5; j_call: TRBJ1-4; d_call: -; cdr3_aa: CASRFEQFNEKLFF; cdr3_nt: TGTGCCAGCAGGTTCGAACAGTTTAATGAAAAACTGTTTTTT
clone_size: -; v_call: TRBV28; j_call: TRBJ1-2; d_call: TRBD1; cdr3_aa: CASSLGQGAGGYTF; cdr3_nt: TGTGCCAGCAGCTTAGGACAGGGGGCTGGAGGCTACACCTTC
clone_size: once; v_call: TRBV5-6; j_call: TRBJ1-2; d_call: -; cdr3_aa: CASSFGANYGYTF; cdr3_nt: TGTGCCAGCAGCTTTGGGGCAAACTATGGCTACACCTTC
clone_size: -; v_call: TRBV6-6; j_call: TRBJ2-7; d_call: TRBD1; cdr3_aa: CASSVGQGVSGEQYF; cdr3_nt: TGTGCCAGCAGTGTGGGACAGGGGGTGTCTGGCGAGCAGTACTTC
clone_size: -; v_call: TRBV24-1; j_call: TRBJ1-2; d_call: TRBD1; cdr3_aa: CATSDPGTGTRGGYTF; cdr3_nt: TGTGCCACCAGTGACCCGGGGACAGGAACAAGAGGGGGCTACACCTTC
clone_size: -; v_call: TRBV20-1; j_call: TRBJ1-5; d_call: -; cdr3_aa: CSASWGAFNQPQHF; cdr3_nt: TGCAGTGCTAGTTGGGGAGCCTTCAATCAGCCCCAGCATTTT